This T cell receptor beta chain came from a study of cytomegalovirus exposure and HLA in healthy donors. Germline V gene data show CDR1 as SGHRS and CDR2 as YFSETQ. V shed 2 bases, J shed 5 bases, and the junction held 3 bases outside the gene matches. The CDR3 extends over 14 amino acids. Amplification used 60 Vbeta primers and 13 Jbeta primers. Profiling relied on immunoSEQ multiplex PCR, and the TCRdb table lists in-frame clones only, not all of them. The sample yields 200,000 to 250,000 clones, roughly 83% seen once. The sequence was collected from a boy aged 2 to 10 in good health and CMV-seronegative. The V and J genes are TRBV5-1 and TRBJ1-4; 7 bases match TRBD1. The sequencing sample was made of PBMCs. This CDR3 is CASSFRDRNEKLFF. The DNA for the CDR3 is TGCGCCAGCAGCTTCAGGGACAGAAATGAAAAACTGTTTTTT.